This TCR beta chain was documented in a study of beta chain features in type 1 diabetes. This clone was found a few times. Reverse transcribing all isolated RNA meant expressed TCRB transcripts were sequenced. Produced via immunoSEQ multiplex PCR; TCRdb's table is partial and in-frame only. The sample lists 140,000 to 150,000 clones; 48% were seen once. J lost 4 bases, V lost 4 bases, and 4 bases had no gene match. The V gene's germline CDR1 is GTSNPN and CDR2 SVGIG (reference sequence). The CDR3 spans 12 residues. The sequenced sample consisted of Tregs from blood. This receptor was identified in a man in his late teens or twenties in good health. The chain combines TRBV30 with TRBJ2-7; 7 positions match TRBD1. CDR3 bases: TGTGCCTGGACAAACAGGGGTTACGAGCAGTACTTC. It encodes CAWTNRGYEQYF.